The rows below give T cell receptor beta chains drawn from one sample of a study of shared clonotypes between healthy human individuals. TCRdb's table, derived via immunoSEQ multiplex PCR, lists solely in-frame clones and lacks some. The sample includes around 1.6 million clones, approximately 98% seen only once; the top ten take roughly 0.45%. Specimen: naive CD4+ T cells sorted from blood. These receptors were taken from a young man in good health. Both conserved end residues are part of each CDR3. A D gene is named only where the DNA matches it firmly. Size values are once, few and many counts, or a class for expanded clones, and some rows have none.

abundance: -
v_gene: TRBV6-6
d_gene: -
j_gene: TRBJ2-1
CDR3aa: CASSIPRGNEQFF
CDR3nt: TGTGCCAGCAGTATCCCTCGGGGCAATGAGCAGTTCTTC

abundance: -
v_gene: TRBV19
d_gene: -
j_gene: TRBJ1-2
CDR3aa: CASGDNRYGYTF
CDR3nt: TGTGCCAGCGGGGACAACCGATATGGCTACACCTTC

abundance: -
v_gene: TRBV7-9
d_gene: TRBD2
j_gene: TRBJ2-1
CDR3aa: CASSSGLAGAEQFF
CDR3nt: TGTGCCAGCAGCTCGGGACTAGCGGGAGCTGAGCAGTTCTTC

abundance: once
v_gene: TRBV6-5
d_gene: TRBD1
j_gene: TRBJ1-2
CDR3aa: CASMTGAGYTF
CDR3nt: TGTGCCAGCATGACAGGGGCTGGCTACACCTTC

abundance: -
v_gene: TRBV18
d_gene: TRBD1
j_gene: TRBJ1-2
CDR3aa: CASSPPGRGPAYGYTF
CDR3nt: TGTGCCAGCTCACCACCGGGCAGGGGGCCTGCCTATGGCTACACCTTC

abundance: -
v_gene: TRBV5-1
d_gene: -
j_gene: TRBJ2-5
CDR3aa: CASTGTPQETQYF
CDR3nt: TGCGCCAGTACCGGGACACCTCAAGAGACCCAGTACTTC

abundance: -
v_gene: TRBV11-3
d_gene: TRBD2
j_gene: TRBJ2-7
CDR3aa: CASSSGTSGTYEQYF
CDR3nt: TGTGCCAGCAGCTCCGGGACTAGCGGTACCTACGAGCAGTACTTC

abundance: -
v_gene: TRBV5-1
d_gene: TRBD2
j_gene: TRBJ2-2
CDR3aa: CASSLIKVAGENTGELFF
CDR3nt: TGCGCCAGCAGCTTGATTAAGGTAGCGGGGGAAAACACCGGGGAGCTGTTTTTT

abundance: -
v_gene: TRBV19
d_gene: TRBD1
j_gene: TRBJ2-7
CDR3aa: CASSISGTAYEQYF
CDR3nt: TGTGCCAGTAGTATCTCCGGGACAGCCTACGAGCAGTACTTC

abundance: -
v_gene: TRBV23-1
d_gene: -
j_gene: TRBJ2-7
CDR3aa: CASSQVSDRAYEQYF
CDR3nt: TGCGCCAGCAGCCAAGTCAGCGACAGAGCCTACGAGCAGTACTTC

abundance: -
v_gene: TRBV5-1
d_gene: TRBD1
j_gene: TRBJ1-1
CDR3aa: CASSLMGQKVPNTEAFF
CDR3nt: TGCGCCAGCAGCTTGATGGGACAGAAGGTCCCGAACACTGAAGCTTTCTTT

abundance: once
v_gene: TRBV5-1
d_gene: -
j_gene: TRBJ1-2
CDR3aa: CASSATGNYGYTF
CDR3nt: TGCGCCAGCAGCGCGACAGGAAACTATGGCTACACCTTC

abundance: -
v_gene: TRBV28
d_gene: -
j_gene: TRBJ2-7
CDR3aa: CASSLSGILTYEQYF
CDR3nt: TGTGCCAGCAGTTTATCCGGGATATTAACCTACGAGCAGTACTTC

abundance: -
v_gene: TRBV20-1
d_gene: -
j_gene: TRBJ1-2
CDR3aa: CSARAGIETLF
CDR3nt: TGCAGTGCTAGAGCGGGAATAGAAACCCTCTTC

abundance: -
v_gene: TRBV9
d_gene: -
j_gene: TRBJ1-6
CDR3aa: CASSESGHAGDSPLHF
CDR3nt: TGTGCCAGCAGCGAATCGGGGCACGCGGGGGATTCACCCCTCCACTTT

abundance: -
v_gene: TRBV7-3
d_gene: -
j_gene: TRBJ2-3
CDR3aa: CASSLTRDTTDTQYF
CDR3nt: TGTGCCAGCAGCTTAACTAGGGACACCACAGATACGCAGTATTTT

abundance: -
v_gene: TRBV28
d_gene: TRBD2
j_gene: TRBJ2-7
CDR3aa: CASSSAGTSGNYEQYF
CDR3nt: TGTGCCAGCAGTTCAGCCGGGACTAGCGGGAACTACGAGCAGTACTTC

abundance: -
v_gene: TRBV11-2
d_gene: -
j_gene: TRBJ2-7
CDR3aa: CASSPWGDLEYKYF
CDR3nt: TGTGCCAGCAGTCCTTGGGGGGACTTAGAGTATAAGTACTTC

abundance: -
v_gene: TRBV2
d_gene: TRBD1
j_gene: TRBJ1-4
CDR3aa: CASRQGSEKLFF
CDR3nt: TGTGCCAGTAGACAGGGGAGTGAAAAACTGTTTTTT

abundance: -
v_gene: TRBV9
d_gene: -
j_gene: TRBJ2-3
CDR3aa: CASSARDGSTDTQYF
CDR3nt: TGTGCCAGCAGCGCACGGGACGGGAGCACAGATACGCAGTATTTT

abundance: -
v_gene: TRBV7-2
d_gene: TRBD2
j_gene: TRBJ2-1
CDR3aa: CASSLFIAGVYEQFF
CDR3nt: TGTGCCAGCAGCTTGTTCATTGCGGGAGTTTATGAGCAGTTCTTC

abundance: -
v_gene: TRBV29-1
d_gene: TRBD1
j_gene: TRBJ1-1
CDR3aa: CSVVPPGTGNTEAFF
CDR3nt: TGCAGCGTTGTGCCCCCGGGGACAGGGAACACTGAAGCTTTCTTT

abundance: -
v_gene: TRBV28
d_gene: -
j_gene: TRBJ1-1
CDR3aa: CASSLATEAFF
CDR3nt: TGTGCCAGCAGTTTGGCAACTGAAGCTTTCTTT

abundance: -
v_gene: TRBV28
d_gene: -
j_gene: TRBJ1-2
CDR3aa: CASSVWDRQGYTF
CDR3nt: TGTGCCAGCAGTGTCTGGGACCGCCAGGGCTACACCTTC

abundance: -
v_gene: TRBV5-1
d_gene: -
j_gene: TRBJ2-3
CDR3aa: CASSLANRGTDTQYF
CDR3nt: TGCGCCAGCAGCTTGGCTAATCGAGGCACAGATACGCAGTATTTT

abundance: once
v_gene: TRBV4-2
d_gene: TRBD1
j_gene: TRBJ2-7
CDR3aa: CASSQGSTGSSYEQYF
CDR3nt: TGTGCCAGCAGCCAAGGATCGACAGGGAGCTCCTACGAGCAGTACTTC

abundance: -
v_gene: TRBV6-1
d_gene: -
j_gene: TRBJ1-2
CDR3aa: CASSEAHRNYGYTF
CDR3nt: TGTGCCAGCAGTGAAGCTCACAGGAACTATGGCTACACCTTC

abundance: -
v_gene: TRBV27
d_gene: TRBD1
j_gene: TRBJ1-1
CDR3aa: CASSSRIQGRLTEAFF
CDR3nt: TGTGCCAGCAGTTCCCGAATACAGGGGCGATTGACTGAAGCTTTCTTT

abundance: -
v_gene: TRBV29-1
d_gene: TRBD2
j_gene: TRBJ2-7
CDR3aa: CSVGPSSGSYEQYF
CDR3nt: TGCAGCGTTGGGCCCTCTAGCGGGAGCTACGAGCAGTACTTC

abundance: -
v_gene: TRBV14
d_gene: -
j_gene: TRBJ2-1
CDR3aa: CASSHPIRGNEQFF
CDR3nt: TGTGCCAGCAGCCACCCAATTAGGGGGAATGAGCAGTTCTTC

abundance: -
v_gene: TRBV10-2
d_gene: -
j_gene: TRBJ2-3
CDR3aa: CASQVQSGRVDTQYF
CDR3nt: TGCGCCAGCCAAGTGCAGTCGGGTCGGGTAGATACGCAGTATTTT

abundance: -
v_gene: TRBV28
d_gene: -
j_gene: TRBJ2-7
CDR3aa: CASLEQGAERAGEQYF
CDR3nt: TGTGCCAGCCTGGAACAGGGCGCCGAGAGAGCGGGCGAGCAGTACTTC

abundance: -
v_gene: TRBV7-3
d_gene: -
j_gene: TRBJ2-7
CDR3aa: CASSSERTGYEQYF
CDR3nt: TGTGCCAGCAGCTCAGAGCGGACCGGCTACGAGCAGTACTTC

abundance: -
v_gene: TRBV5-4
d_gene: TRBD2
j_gene: TRBJ2-1
CDR3aa: CASSPGGLAGNRYNEQFF
CDR3nt: TGTGCCAGCAGCCCGGGGGGATTAGCGGGTAACCGGTACAATGAGCAGTTCTTC

abundance: -
v_gene: TRBV18
d_gene: TRBD2
j_gene: TRBJ2-3
CDR3aa: CASSPLLASSTDTQYF
CDR3nt: TGTGCCAGCTCACCACTACTAGCGTCTAGCACAGATACGCAGTATTTT

abundance: -
v_gene: TRBV9
d_gene: -
j_gene: TRBJ1-1
CDR3aa: CASSVSQGGTEAFF
CDR3nt: TGTGCCAGCAGCGTAAGTCAGGGAGGCACTGAAGCTTTCTTT

abundance: -
v_gene: TRBV25-1
d_gene: -
j_gene: TRBJ2-3
CDR3aa: CASRESYTDTQYF
CDR3nt: TGTGCCAGCAGAGAAAGCTACACAGATACGCAGTATTTT

abundance: -
v_gene: TRBV28
d_gene: -
j_gene: TRBJ2-5
CDR3aa: CASRPGPETQYF
CDR3nt: TGTGCCAGCAGACCGGGGCCAGAGACCCAGTACTTC

abundance: -
v_gene: TRBV5-5
d_gene: -
j_gene: TRBJ2-4
CDR3aa: CASSLDIGNIQYF
CDR3nt: TGTGCCAGCAGCTTGGACATAGGAAACATTCAGTACTTC